This TCR beta chain was obtained from a study of cytomegalovirus exposure and HLA in healthy donors. The protocol was immunoSEQ multiplex PCR, while the TCRdb copy is restricted to in-frame clones and leaves out a portion. There are 100,000 to 120,000 clones in the sample; approximately 87% occur only once, and over 1.3% lies in the top ten. Study outcomes and limitations: Researchers counted roughly 160 TCR beta chains as cytomegalovirus-associated. In the roughly 110 validation repertoires, about 94% of cluster scores exceeded 0, per a later analysis.

Concerning this clone: Its target is not known.

Sequenced: PBMCs. The origin of this receptor is a woman aged 30 to 39 in good health and CMV-seropositive.

This CDR3 is CAWSTYRTDTQYF. The CDR3 bases are TGTGCCTGGAGTACATACCGCACAGATACGCAGTATTTT. This chain joins TRBV30 and TRBJ2-3; D ambiguous. Trimming removed 2 bases from V and 1 base from J, with 7 bases in between. Germline V gene data show CDR1 as GTSNPN and CDR2 as SVGIG (reference sequence). The CDR3 length is 13 residues.